This T cell receptor (beta chain) was sequenced in a study of shared clonotypes between healthy human individuals. Study at large: Donors consisted of two women and three men between 18 and 49. General study results and limits: Among donors, the sharing of clonotypes was expected to be influenced by sequencing depth.

Worth noting for this clone: Its matching antigen is unknown.

This CDR3 contains 14 residues. V lost 7 bases and J lost 0, with 10 bases in between. Per germline, CDR1 SGHDN and CDR2 FVKESK. Genomic DNA per cell subset filled all wells of several immunoSEQ plates. The authors loaded 150 to 250 ng DNA, some 32,000 T cell genomes, into sorted-subset replicate PCRs. Method: immunoSEQ multiplex PCR; TCRdb's copy keeps in-frame clones and lacks some. The table records some 630,000 clones, around 96% of them present only once. CD45RO-negative, CCR7-positively selected cells formed the naive CD8 fraction, excluding terminally differentiated effector memory CD45RA+ cells.

The sequenced material came from naive CD8+ T cells sorted from blood. This TCR was recovered from a woman between 25 and 40 years old in good health. The chain carries TRBV14 and TRBJ2-1; no definite D call. The CDR3 bases are TGTGCCAGCAACCACGGGTTCTCCTACAATGAGCAGTTCTTC. It yields the protein CASNHGFSYNEQFF.